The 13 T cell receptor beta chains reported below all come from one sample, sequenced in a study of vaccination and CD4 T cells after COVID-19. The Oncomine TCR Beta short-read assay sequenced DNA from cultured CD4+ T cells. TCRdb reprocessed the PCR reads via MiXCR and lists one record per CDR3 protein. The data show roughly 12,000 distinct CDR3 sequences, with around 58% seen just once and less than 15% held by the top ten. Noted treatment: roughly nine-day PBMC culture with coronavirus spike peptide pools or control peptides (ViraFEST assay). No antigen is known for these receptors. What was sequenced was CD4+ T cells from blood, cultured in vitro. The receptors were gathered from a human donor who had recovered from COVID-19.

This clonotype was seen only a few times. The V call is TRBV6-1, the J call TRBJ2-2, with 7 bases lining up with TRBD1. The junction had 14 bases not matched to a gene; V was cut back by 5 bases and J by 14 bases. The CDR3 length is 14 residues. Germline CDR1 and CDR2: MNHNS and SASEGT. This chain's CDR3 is CASSTQGSRGELFF. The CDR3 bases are TGTGCCAGCAGTACACAGGGGTCCCGGGGAGAACTGTTTTTT.

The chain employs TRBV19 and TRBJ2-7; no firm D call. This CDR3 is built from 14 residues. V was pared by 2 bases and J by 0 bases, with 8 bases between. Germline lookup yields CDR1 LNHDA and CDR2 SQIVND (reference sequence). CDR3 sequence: CASSISVNSYEQYF. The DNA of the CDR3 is TGTGCCAGTAGTATATCGGTCAACTCCTACGAGCAGTACTTC.

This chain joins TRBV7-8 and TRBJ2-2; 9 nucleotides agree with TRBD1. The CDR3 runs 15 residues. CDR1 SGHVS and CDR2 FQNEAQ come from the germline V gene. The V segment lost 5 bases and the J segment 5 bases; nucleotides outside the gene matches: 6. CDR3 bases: TGTGCCAGCAGCCATGACAGGGGGAGAACCGGGGAGCTGTTTTTT. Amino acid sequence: CASSHDRGRTGELFF.

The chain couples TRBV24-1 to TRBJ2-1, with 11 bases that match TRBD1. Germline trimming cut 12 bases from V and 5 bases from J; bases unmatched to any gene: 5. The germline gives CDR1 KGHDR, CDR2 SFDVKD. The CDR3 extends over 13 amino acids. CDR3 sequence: CASAGQGDNEQFF. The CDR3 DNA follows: TGTGCCTCAGCGGGACAGGGGGACAATGAGCAGTTCTTC.

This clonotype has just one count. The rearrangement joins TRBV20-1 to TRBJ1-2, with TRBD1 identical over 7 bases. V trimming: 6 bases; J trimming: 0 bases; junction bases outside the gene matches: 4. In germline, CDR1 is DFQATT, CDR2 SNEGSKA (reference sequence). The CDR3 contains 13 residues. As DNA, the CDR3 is TGCAGTGCCACAGGGGAAGCTAACTATGGCTACACCTTC. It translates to CSATGEANYGYTF.

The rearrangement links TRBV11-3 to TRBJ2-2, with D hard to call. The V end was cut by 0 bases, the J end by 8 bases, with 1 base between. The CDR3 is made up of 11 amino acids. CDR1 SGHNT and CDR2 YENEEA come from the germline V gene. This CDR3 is CASSLEGELFF. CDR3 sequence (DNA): TGTGCCAGCAGCTTAGAAGGGGAGCTGTTTTTT.

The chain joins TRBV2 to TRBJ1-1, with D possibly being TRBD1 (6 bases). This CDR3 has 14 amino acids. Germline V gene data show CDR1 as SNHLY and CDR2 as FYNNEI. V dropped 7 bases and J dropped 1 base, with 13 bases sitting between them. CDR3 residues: CASILGGENTEAFF. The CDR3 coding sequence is TGTGCCAGCATCCTAGGGGGGGAGAACACTGAAGCTTTCTTT.

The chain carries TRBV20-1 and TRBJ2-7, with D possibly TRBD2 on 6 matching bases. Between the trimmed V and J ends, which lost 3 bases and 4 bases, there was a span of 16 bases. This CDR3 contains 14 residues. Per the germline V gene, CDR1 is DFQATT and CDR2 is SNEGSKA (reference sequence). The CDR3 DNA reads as TGCAGTGCTAGGACCCCAGGCGGGATGTACGAGCAGTACTTC. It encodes CSARTPGGMYEQYF.

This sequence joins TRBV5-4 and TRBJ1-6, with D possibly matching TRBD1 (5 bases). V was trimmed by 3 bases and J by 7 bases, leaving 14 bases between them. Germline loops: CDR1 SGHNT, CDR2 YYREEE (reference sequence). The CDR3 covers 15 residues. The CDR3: CASSSLDRLNSPLHF. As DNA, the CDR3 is TGTGCCAGCAGCTCATTAGACAGACTAAATTCACCCCTCCACTTT.

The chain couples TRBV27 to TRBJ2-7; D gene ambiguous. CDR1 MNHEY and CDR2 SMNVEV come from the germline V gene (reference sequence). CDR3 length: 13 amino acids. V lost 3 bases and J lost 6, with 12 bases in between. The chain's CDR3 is CASSFDPPSEQYF. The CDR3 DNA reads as TGTGCCAGCAGTTTCGACCCCCCCAGCGAGCAGTACTTC.

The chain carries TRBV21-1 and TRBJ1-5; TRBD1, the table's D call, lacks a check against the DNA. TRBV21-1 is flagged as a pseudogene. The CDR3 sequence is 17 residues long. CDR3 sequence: CASSVNKQVRVDQPQHF. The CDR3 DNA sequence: TGTGCCAGCAGCGTAAATAAACAGGTCCGGGTAGATCAGCCCCAGCATTTT.

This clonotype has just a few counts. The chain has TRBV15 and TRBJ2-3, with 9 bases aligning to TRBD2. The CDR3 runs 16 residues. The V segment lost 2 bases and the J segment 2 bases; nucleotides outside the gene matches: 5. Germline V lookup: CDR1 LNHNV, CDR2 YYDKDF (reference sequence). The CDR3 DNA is TGTGCCACCAGCAGAATAGCGGGAGTGGCCACAGATACGCAGTATTTT. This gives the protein CATSRIAGVATDTQYF.

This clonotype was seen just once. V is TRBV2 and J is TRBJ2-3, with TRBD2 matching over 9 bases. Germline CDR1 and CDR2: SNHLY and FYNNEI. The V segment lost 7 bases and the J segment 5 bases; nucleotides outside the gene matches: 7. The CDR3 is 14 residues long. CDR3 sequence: CASNGAGGGDTQYF. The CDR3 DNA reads TGTGCCAGCAACGGAGCGGGAGGCGGAGATACGCAGTATTTT. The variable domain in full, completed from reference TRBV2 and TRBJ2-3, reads EPEVTQTPSHQVTQMGQEVILRCVPISNHLYFYWYRQILGQKVEFLVSFYNNEISEKSEIFDDQFSVERPDGSNFTLKIRSTKLEDSAMYFCASNGAGGGDTQYFGPGTRLTVL.